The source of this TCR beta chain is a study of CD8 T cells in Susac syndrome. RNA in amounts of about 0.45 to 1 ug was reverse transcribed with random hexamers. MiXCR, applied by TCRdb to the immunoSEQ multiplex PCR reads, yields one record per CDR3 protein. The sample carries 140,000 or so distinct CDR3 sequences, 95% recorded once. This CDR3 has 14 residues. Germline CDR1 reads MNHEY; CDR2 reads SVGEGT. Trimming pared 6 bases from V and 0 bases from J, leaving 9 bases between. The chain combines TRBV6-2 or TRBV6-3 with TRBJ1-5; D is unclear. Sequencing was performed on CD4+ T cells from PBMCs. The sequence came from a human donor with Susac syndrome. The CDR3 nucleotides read TGTGCCAGCAGGCCTCAAAGTAGCAATCAGCCCCAGCATTTT. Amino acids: CASRPQSSNQPQHF.